These 24 T cell receptor beta chains share one sample of origin, sequenced in a study of blood T cell repertoires in COVID-19. The protocol was immunoSEQ multiplex PCR, while the TCRdb copy is restricted to in-frame clones and leaves out a portion. The sample lists roughly 340,000 clones, over 75% occurring once. The specimen sequenced was PBMCs or T cells enriched from blood (not recorded which). Receptors originate from a man in his forties or fifties in a cohort exposed to, infected with or recovered from COVID-19 (not recorded which).

The chain links TRBV10-3 to TRBJ2-3; a weak D match, TRBD1 (5 bases). Trimming took 3 bases from V and 4 from J, leaving 11 bases between them. CDR1 is ENHRY, CDR2 SYGVKD, per germline. The CDR3 is 14 residues long. CDR3 residues: CAISDVRGSDTQYF. DNA for the CDR3: TGTGCCATCAGTGATGTAAGGGGCTCAGATACGCAGTATTTT.

In the case of this clone: The sample carries other DNA sequences with the same CDR3. The chain combines TRBV20-1 with TRBJ2-7; D unresolved. From germline, CDR1 is DFQATT and CDR2 SNEGSKA (reference sequence). The V gene lost 1 base and the J gene lost 4 bases, with 5 bases spanning the gap. This CDR3 has 11 residues. The CDR3 sequence: CSARAGYEQYF. The CDR3 bases are TGCAGTGCTAGAGCCGGTTACGAGCAGTACTTC.

This clone was seen once. The V gene is TRBV2, the J gene TRBJ2-5, with TRBD2 as a possible D gene (6 bases). Germline CDR1 SNHLY, CDR2 FYNNEI. This CDR3 has 16 amino acids. Between the trimmed V and J ends, which lost 7 bases and 5 bases, there was a span of 23 bases. The CDR3 nucleotides are TGTGCCAGCATAGGAGACACAGCGGGTCTTGGTGAGACCCAGTACTTC. It is translated as CASIGDTAGLGETQYF.

The chain joins TRBV5-4 to TRBJ1-4; a possible D gene is TRBD1 (6 bases). V lost 2 bases and J lost 7, with 18 bases in between. The CDR3 is 16 residues long. Germline V gene lookup returns CDR1 SGHNT and CDR2 YYREEE (reference sequence). The CDR3 loop reads CASSFAGAQAREKLFF. The CDR3 nucleotides read TGTGCCAGCAGCTTTGCAGGGGCGCAGGCACGTGAAAAACTGTTTTTT.

The V call is TRBV29-1, the J call TRBJ2-3; 9 bases fit TRBD2. The germline CDR1 and CDR2 sequences are SQVTM and ANQGSEA. The CDR3 is 16 amino acids. Germline trimming cut 7 bases from V and 0 bases from J; bases unmatched to any gene: 11. CDR3 region: CSATGLAGKSTDTQYF. The CDR3 nucleotides are TGCAGCGCAACGGGACTAGCTGGAAAGAGCACAGATACGCAGTATTTT.

The chain joins TRBV5-1 to TRBJ1-6; 10 bases map to TRBD1. Germline CDR1 SGHRS, CDR2 YFSETQ. The CDR3 contains 15 residues. The junction had 5 bases not matched to a gene; V was cut back by 0 bases and J by 11 bases. As DNA, the CDR3 is TGCGCCAGCAGCTTGGTCCCGGGACAGGGGACACCCCTCCACTTT. Amino acid sequence: CASSLVPGQGTPLHF.

The chain uses TRBV6-5 and TRBJ2-2; possibly TRBD2 for D (6 bases). CDR1 and CDR2 from the germline V gene are MNHEY and SVGAGI. V was pared by 0 bases and J by 7 bases, with 12 bases between. The CDR3 spans 15 residues. Written as DNA, the CDR3 is TGTGCCAGCAGTTACTCGGTTCGGGGGTTCGGGGAGCTGTTTTTT. Its translation is CASSYSVRGFGELFF.

There are a few counts of this clone. The chain links TRBV12-3 or TRBV12-4 to TRBJ1-5; D is uncertain. This CDR3 is 12 amino acids long. Trimming took 6 bases from V and 2 from J, leaving 5 bases between them. The DNA for the CDR3 is TGTGCCAGCAGACATGGCAATCAGCCCCAGCATTTT. Its protein is CASRHGNQPQHF.

The chain uses TRBV23-1 and TRBJ2-1; TRBD1 agrees at 8 bases. TRBV23-1 is an ORF; its function is uncertain. Unmatched junction bases numbered 9, after V lost 2 bases and J lost 6 bases. CDR3 size: 16 residues. The CDR3 DNA follows: TGCGCCAGCAGTCAAAATTGGGACAGGAAAATCAATGAGCAGTTCTTC. It codes for CASSQNWDRKINEQFF.

This chain connects TRBV19 to TRBJ2-2; 9 bases align to TRBD2. The V and J ends lost 4 bases and 0 bases, in that order; junction bases with no gene match: 0. The CDR3 spans 15 residues. CDR1 LNHDA and CDR2 SQIVND come from the germline V gene (reference sequence). The CDR3 sequence: CASSRTSANTGELFF. The DNA for the CDR3 is TGTGCCAGTAGTAGGACTAGCGCGAACACCGGGGAGCTGTTTTTT.

This clone occurred once. The chain joins TRBV7-8 to TRBJ1-1; D may be TRBD1 (5 bases). V lost 9 bases and J 5 bases, leaving 16 bases between the germline ends. The germline V gene encodes CDR1 SGHVS and CDR2 FQNEAQ. The CDR3 is made up of 13 amino acids. CDR3 in amino acids: CASLGREYTEAFF. CDR3 DNA sequence: TGTGCCAGTCTGGGGCGGGAGTATACTGAAGCTTTCTTT.

This clone has a handful of counts. The chain has TRBV4-1 and TRBJ2-2, with 11 bases identical to TRBD1. The germline V gene has CDR1 MGHRA and CDR2 YSYEKL. The CDR3 runs to 16 residues. The V segment lost 3 bases and the J segment 6 bases; nucleotides outside the gene matches: 6. The CDR3 nucleotides read TGCGCCAGCAGCCAGAAGGGGACAGGGGGTGCCGGGGAGCTGTTTTTT. This sequence encodes CASSQKGTGGAGELFF.

The J gene is TRBJ2-3, the V gene TRBV6-5; TRBD2 matches at 8 bases. V lost 7 bases and J lost 4; bases outside the gene matches: 10. CDR1 and CDR2 from the germline V gene are MNHEY and SVGAGI. The CDR3 is 15 amino acids. CDR3 sequence: CASTGGGGASDTQYF. As DNA, the CDR3 is TGTGCCAGCACCGGGGGGGGAGGAGCTTCAGATACGCAGTATTTT.

The chain employs TRBV5-1 and TRBJ2-7; 15 positions agree with TRBD2. The CDR3 covers 16 residues. Germline loops: CDR1 SGHRS, CDR2 YFSETQ. V lost 6 bases to trimming and J lost 3 bases; unmatched junction nucleotides: 7. The CDR3 is CASTGTSGRKIYEQYF. The CDR3 DNA follows: TGCGCCAGCACCGGGACTAGCGGGAGGAAAATCTACGAGCAGTACTTC. Looking up the rest from reference TRBV5-1 and TRBJ2-7 gives the full variable domain: KAGVTQTPRYLIKTRGQQVTLSCSPISGHRSVSWYQQTPGQGLQFLFEYFSETQRNKGNFPGRFSGRQFSNSRSEMNVSTLELGDSALYLCASTGTSGRKIYEQYFGPGTRLTVT.

The chain employs TRBV4-1 and TRBJ2-1; 7 bases fit TRBD2. This CDR3 contains 16 residues. V lost 4 bases and J lost 9; bases outside the gene matches: 15. Germline lookup yields CDR1 MGHRA and CDR2 YSYEKL. DNA of the CDR3: TGCGCCAGCAGCCCCCCGGGCGGCGGGAGAATGGGTGAGCAGTTCTTC. It is translated as CASSPPGGGRMGEQFF.

The chain links TRBV3-1 (or the pseudogene TRBV3-2) to TRBJ1-1; TRBD1 matches at 7 bases. With 1 base clipped from V and 0 bases from J, the junction kept 5 bases outside the gene matches. Germline lookup yields CDR1 LGHDT and CDR2 YNNKEL (reference sequence). CDR3 length: 16 amino acids. The CDR3 spells CASSQGTGQMNTEAFF. The CDR3 DNA follows: TGTGCCAGCAGCCAAGGTACGGGACAGATGAACACTGAAGCTTTCTTT.

This clone was picked up a small number of times. This chain links TRBV5-4 with TRBJ1-2; no definite D call. The V and J ends lost 0 bases and 2 bases respectively, with 11 bases between them. CDR1 and CDR2 from the germline V gene are SGHNT and YYREEE (reference sequence). This CDR3 is built from 15 residues. This CDR3 is CASSLDGPSNYGYTF. The CDR3 coding sequence is TGTGCCAGCAGCTTGGATGGGCCATCAAACTATGGCTACACCTTC.

The chain couples TRBV5-5 to TRBJ2-1; 8 nucleotides match TRBD2. The CDR3 runs 17 residues. J gave up 9 bases and V 0 bases, and 14 bases lay outside the gene matches. Germline values: CDR1 SGHKS, CDR2 YYEKEE (reference sequence). The CDR3 is CASSLVVSGVDVGEQFF. For the CDR3, the DNA is TGTGCCAGCAGCTTGGTCGTTAGCGGGGTCGATGTCGGTGAGCAGTTCTTC.

A few counts support this clone. The gene calls are TRBV14 and TRBJ1-1; TRBD1 aligns across 9 bases. CDR1 and CDR2 (germline): SGHDN, FVKESK. Unmatched junction bases numbered 4, after V lost 2 bases and J lost 0 bases. The CDR3 totals 16 residues. The CDR3 DNA follows: TGTGCCAGCAGCCAAAGGACAGGGGCGCTGAACACTGAAGCTTTCTTT. This codes for CASSQRTGALNTEAFF.

The chain couples TRBV25-1 to TRBJ2-7, with TRBD1 identical over 9 bases. Losses at the gene ends were 5 bases for V and 1 base for J; bases not matched to a gene: 3. The CDR3 totals 14 residues. Germline lookup yields CDR1 MGHDK and CDR2 SYGVNS. The CDR3 loop reads CASSLGQGSYEQYF. The CDR3 DNA follows: TGTGCCAGCAGTTTGGGACAGGGATCCTACGAGCAGTACTTC.

The chain carries TRBV5-1 and TRBJ1-6, with D possibly being TRBD1 (6 bases). Germline V gene sequence: CDR1 SGHRS, CDR2 YFSETQ. V gave up 7 bases and J gave up 5 bases, with 16 bases separating them. This CDR3 spans 15 amino acids. The CDR3 sequence: CASSRVGADNSPLHF. The CDR3, as DNA: TGCGCCAGCTCAAGAGTGGGGGCGGATAATTCACCCCTCCACTTT.

Written as DNA, the CDR3 is TGTGCCAGCAGCTTATTCGCCAAGACTAGCGGGAGTGAGACCCAGTACTTC. This encodes CASSLFAKTSGSETQYF. The chain is built from TRBV7-6 and TRBJ2-5, with TRBD2 matching 12 bases. V lost 2 bases and J lost 5; bases outside the gene matches: 9. The CDR3 consists of 17 residues. Germline V CDR1 and CDR2: SGHVS, FNYEAQ.

CDR3 in amino acids: CASDETGLYEQYF. For the CDR3, the DNA is TGTGCCAGCGATGAGACAGGTCTCTACGAGCAGTACTTC. This chain links TRBV5-5 with TRBJ2-7; tentatively, D is TRBD1 (6 bases). The CDR3 is 13 residues long. V gave up 7 bases and J gave up 3 bases, with 14 bases separating them. The germline CDR1 and CDR2 sequences are SGHKS and YYEKEE (reference sequence).

The CDR3: CASSAGLAGETQYF. CDR3 sequence (DNA): TGTGCCAGCAGCGCCGGACTAGCGGGAGAGACCCAGTACTTC. This rearrangement joins TRBV7-6 to TRBJ2-5; 11 positions agree with TRBD2. CDR3 size: 14 residues. V dropped 5 bases and J dropped 4; count of bases not matched to a gene: 3. Germline V gives CDR1 SGHVS, CDR2 FNYEAQ.